This T cell receptor beta chain emerged from a study of blood T cell repertoires in COVID-19. About the study: In each case, the material was cDNA or gDNA derived from T cells, B-cell-depleted T cells, or PBMCs.

The CDR3 has 15 amino acids. V shed 1 base, J shed 6 bases, and the junction held 4 bases outside the gene matches. Germline CDR1 is SGHTA and CDR2 is FQGNSA. Profiling relied on immunoSEQ multiplex PCR, and the TCRdb table lists in-frame clones only, not all of them. The data show 300,000 to 400,000 clones, with about 87% seen just once and about 2.3% held by the top ten. Seattle enrolled patients during active infection and tracked them longitudinally. This clonotype was obtained from an older woman with COVID-19, enrolled during active disease. The specimen was peripheral blood. V and J are TRBV7-2 and TRBJ2-1; TRBD1 matches at 9 bases. The CDR3 region is CASSLVRQGGNEQFF. The CDR3 nucleotides are TGTGCCAGCAGCTTAGTACGACAGGGGGGCAATGAGCAGTTCTTC.